This is a list of T cell receptor beta chains from one sample in a study of blood T cell repertoires in COVID-19. Sequencing was performed with immunoSEQ multiplex PCR; in TCRdb, only in-frame clones are kept and a portion is missing. Seen here are 150,000 to 200,000 clones, about 88% observed once, and the top ten hold over 7%. Sequencing used peripheral blood. These TCRs come from a woman at least 80 years old in a cohort sampled during active or convalescent COVID-19. CDR3s include the opening cysteine and the closing phenylalanine or tryptophan. A D gene is named only where the DNA matches it firmly. Size tells how often a clone was seen (once, few, many) or the class of an expanded clone, and some rows leave it out.

V gene: TRBV7-9; D gene: TRBD1; J gene: TRBJ2-2; clone size: few; CDR3 DNA: TGTGCCAGCAGCTTAACAGGGGGCACCGGGGAGCTGTTTTTT; CDR3 protein: CASSLTGGTGELFF
V gene: TRBV6-5; D gene: .; J gene: TRBJ2-4; clone size: once; CDR3 DNA: TGTGCCAGCAGTTACAGTTCCGCTAGCAGCAAAAACATTCAGTACTTC; CDR3 protein: CASSYSSASSKNIQYF
V gene: TRBV27; D gene: .; J gene: TRBJ1-6; clone size: .; CDR3 DNA: TGTGCCAACAGCCCGACAGCTCTAAATTCACCCCTCCACTTT; CDR3 protein: CANSPTALNSPLHF
V gene: TRBV11-2; D gene: .; J gene: TRBJ2-7; clone size: once; CDR3 DNA: TGTGCCAGCAGCTTAGTCAACCGGGGAAGCTACGAGCAGTACTTC; CDR3 protein: CASSLVNRGSYEQYF
V gene: TRBV27; D gene: .; J gene: TRBJ1-5; clone size: .; CDR3 DNA: TGTGCCAGCAGTTCCGGGACAAGAATCAATCAGCCCCAGCATTTT; CDR3 protein: CASSSGTRINQPQHF
V gene: TRBV11-3; D gene: .; J gene: TRBJ2-5; clone size: .; CDR3 DNA: TGTGCCAGCAGCTTAGACGGGGGTCGACGTACCCAGTACTTC; CDR3 protein: CASSLDGGRRTQYF
V gene: TRBV4-3; D gene: .; J gene: TRBJ2-7; clone size: .; CDR3 DNA: TGCGCCAGCAGCCAAGTCTCACTAGTCAACGAGCAGTACTTC; CDR3 protein: CASSQVSLVNEQYF
V gene: TRBV11-2; D gene: TRBD2; J gene: TRBJ2-5; clone size: .; CDR3 DNA: TGTGCCAGCAGCTTCCTAGCGGGGGGGGCTGCGTCCATAGAGACCCAGTACTTC; CDR3 protein: CASSFLAGGAASIETQYF
V gene: TRBV28; D gene: TRBD1; J gene: TRBJ1-6; clone size: .; CDR3 DNA: TGTGCCAGCAAAATCCAGGGGGCAAATTCACCCCTCCACTTT; CDR3 protein: CASKIQGANSPLHF
V gene: TRBV10-2; D gene: .; J gene: TRBJ2-2; clone size: .; CDR3 DNA: TGCGCCAGCAGTGAGGCGGCAGTGAACACCGGGGAGCTGTTTTTT; CDR3 protein: CASSEAAVNTGELFF
V gene: TRBV12-3/TRBV12-4; D gene: TRBD1; J gene: TRBJ1-5; clone size: .; CDR3 DNA: TGTGCCAGCAGGGGACAGGGCGGGCAGCCCCAGCATTTT; CDR3 protein: CASRGQGGQPQHF
V gene: TRBV4-3; D gene: TRBD1; J gene: TRBJ2-2; clone size: .; CDR3 DNA: TGCGCCAGCAGCCAAGAGGGAACAGGGGGGACCGGGGAGCTGTTTTTT; CDR3 protein: CASSQEGTGGTGELFF
V gene: TRBV27; D gene: TRBD1; J gene: TRBJ1-5; clone size: .; CDR3 DNA: TGTGCCAGCAGCCTAGCTGCGACAGGGAGCAATCAGCCCCAGCATTTT; CDR3 protein: CASSLAATGSNQPQHF
V gene: TRBV2; D gene: .; J gene: TRBJ2-3; clone size: .; CDR3 DNA: TGTGCCAGCAGCGATCACGCGGGGACAGATACGCAGTATTTT; CDR3 protein: CASSDHAGTDTQYF
V gene: TRBV11-3; D gene: TRBD2; J gene: TRBJ2-7; clone size: .; CDR3 DNA: TGTGCCAGCAGCTTAGATAGCGGGTACGAGCAGTACTTC; CDR3 protein: CASSLDSGYEQYF